This T cell receptor beta chain was identified in a study of cytomegalovirus exposure and HLA in healthy donors. The study, taken as a whole, reports: Further analysis, carried out later, found HLA-associated TCR beta chains more clonally expanded than equally common other chains.

Note on this clone: No antigen is known for it.

PCR was performed using 60 Vbeta and 13 Jbeta primers. This table comes from immunoSEQ multiplex PCR, and its TCRdb copy is limited to in-frame clones, with some not included. The sample contains 120,000 to 150,000 clones, 80% of which appear only once. There were likely unrecorded immune exposures, though donors were nominally healthy when sampled. Trimming took off 1 base at V and 13 bases at J, with 14 bases between the two ends. The CDR3 loop spans 14 amino acids. Germline V gene sequence: CDR1 SNHLY, CDR2 FYNNEI. The sequence derives from a male donor in good health and CMV-seronegative. This chain connects TRBV2 to TRBJ1-6; no definite D call. Sequenced sample: PBMCs. In nucleotides, the CDR3 is TGTGCCAGCAGTGAAGTTGAAGGCTGGAGTCCCCTCCACTTT. Its protein product is CASSEVEGWSPLHF.